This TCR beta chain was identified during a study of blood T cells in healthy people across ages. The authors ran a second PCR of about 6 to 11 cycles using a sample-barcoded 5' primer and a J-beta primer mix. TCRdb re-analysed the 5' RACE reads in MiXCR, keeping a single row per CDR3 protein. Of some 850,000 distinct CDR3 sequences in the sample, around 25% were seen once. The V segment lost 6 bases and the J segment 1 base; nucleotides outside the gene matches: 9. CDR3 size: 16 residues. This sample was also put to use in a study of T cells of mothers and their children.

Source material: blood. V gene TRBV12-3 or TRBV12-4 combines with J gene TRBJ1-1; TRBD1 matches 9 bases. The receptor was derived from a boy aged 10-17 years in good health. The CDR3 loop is CASSTPTGGSNTEAFF. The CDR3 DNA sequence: TGTGCCAGCAGCACACCGACAGGGGGTTCGAACACTGAAGCTTTCTTT.